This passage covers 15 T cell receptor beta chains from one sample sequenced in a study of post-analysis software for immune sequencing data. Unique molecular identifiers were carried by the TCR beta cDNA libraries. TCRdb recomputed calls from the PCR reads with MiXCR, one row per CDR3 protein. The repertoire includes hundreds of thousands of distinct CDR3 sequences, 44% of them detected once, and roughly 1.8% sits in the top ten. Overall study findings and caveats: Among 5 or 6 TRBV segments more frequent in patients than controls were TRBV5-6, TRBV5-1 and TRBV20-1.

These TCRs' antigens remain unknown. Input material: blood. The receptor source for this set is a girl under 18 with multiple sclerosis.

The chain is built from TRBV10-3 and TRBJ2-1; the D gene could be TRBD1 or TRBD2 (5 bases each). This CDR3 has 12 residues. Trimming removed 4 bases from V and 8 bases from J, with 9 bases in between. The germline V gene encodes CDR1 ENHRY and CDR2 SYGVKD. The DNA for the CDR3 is TGTGCCATCAGTGCGGGGCCCTATGAGCAGTTCTTC. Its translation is CAISAGPYEQFF.

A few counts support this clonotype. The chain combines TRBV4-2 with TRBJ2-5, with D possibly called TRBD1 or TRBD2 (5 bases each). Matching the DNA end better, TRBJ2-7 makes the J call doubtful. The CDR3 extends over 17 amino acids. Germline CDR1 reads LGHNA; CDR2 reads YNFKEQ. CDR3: CASSQAPRGVGTYEQYF. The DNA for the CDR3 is TGTGCCAGCAGCCAAGCGCCCCGAGGGGTAGGGACCTACGAGCAGTACTTC.

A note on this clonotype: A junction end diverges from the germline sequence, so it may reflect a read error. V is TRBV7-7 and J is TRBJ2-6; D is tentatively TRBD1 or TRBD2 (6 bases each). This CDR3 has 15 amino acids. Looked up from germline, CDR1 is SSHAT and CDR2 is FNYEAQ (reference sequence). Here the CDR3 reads CASSRGAGGANVLTF. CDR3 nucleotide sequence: TGTGCTAGCAGTAGGGGGGCAGGTGGGGCCAACGTCCTGACTTTC.

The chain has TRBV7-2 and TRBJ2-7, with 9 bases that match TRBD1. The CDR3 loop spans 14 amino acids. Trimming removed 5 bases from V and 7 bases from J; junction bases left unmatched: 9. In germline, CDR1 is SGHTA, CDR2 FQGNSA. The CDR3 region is CASSPHRGLVEQYF. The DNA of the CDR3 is TGTGCCAGCAGCCCCCACAGGGGGCTAGTAGAGCAGTACTTC.

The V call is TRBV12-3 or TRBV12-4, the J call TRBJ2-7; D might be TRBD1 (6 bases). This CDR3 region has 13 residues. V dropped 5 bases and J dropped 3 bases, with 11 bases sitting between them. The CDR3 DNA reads TGTGCCAGCAGTCCGGGACAACTCTACGAGCAGTACTTC. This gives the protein CASSPGQLYEQYF.

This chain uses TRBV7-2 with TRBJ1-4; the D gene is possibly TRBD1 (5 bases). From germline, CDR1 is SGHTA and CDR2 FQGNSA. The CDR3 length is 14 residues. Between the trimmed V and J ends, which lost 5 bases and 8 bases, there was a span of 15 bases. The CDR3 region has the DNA TGTGCCAGCAGCCTGGAGGGGTCGCGGGAAAAACTGTTTTTT. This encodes CASSLEGSREKLFF.

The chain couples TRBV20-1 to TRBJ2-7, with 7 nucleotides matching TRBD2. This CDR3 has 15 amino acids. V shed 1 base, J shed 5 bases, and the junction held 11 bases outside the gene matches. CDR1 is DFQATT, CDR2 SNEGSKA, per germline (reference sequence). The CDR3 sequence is CSARVRGGQWNEQYF. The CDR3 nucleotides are TGCAGTGCTAGAGTAAGGGGAGGGCAGTGGAACGAGCAGTACTTC.

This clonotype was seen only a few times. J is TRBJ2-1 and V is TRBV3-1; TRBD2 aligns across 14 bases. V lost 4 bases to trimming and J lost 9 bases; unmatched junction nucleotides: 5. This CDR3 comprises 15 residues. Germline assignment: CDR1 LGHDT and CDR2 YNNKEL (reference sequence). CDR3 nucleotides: TGTGCCAGCAGCCCGACTAGCGGGAGGGCCTTTGAGCAGTTCTTC. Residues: CASSPTSGRAFEQFF.

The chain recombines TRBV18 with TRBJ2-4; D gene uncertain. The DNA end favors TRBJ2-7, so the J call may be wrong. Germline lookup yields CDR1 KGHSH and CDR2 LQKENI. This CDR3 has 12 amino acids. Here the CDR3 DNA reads TGTGCCAGCTCACCGCTGACCCTCGAGCAGTACTTC. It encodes CASSPLTLEQYF.

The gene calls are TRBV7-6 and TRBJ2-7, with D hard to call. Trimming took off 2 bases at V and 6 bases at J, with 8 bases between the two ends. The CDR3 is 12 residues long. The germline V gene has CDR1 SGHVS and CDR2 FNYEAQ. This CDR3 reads CASSLIGSEQYF. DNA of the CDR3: TGTGCCAGCAGCTTAATAGGTTCCGAGCAGTACTTC.

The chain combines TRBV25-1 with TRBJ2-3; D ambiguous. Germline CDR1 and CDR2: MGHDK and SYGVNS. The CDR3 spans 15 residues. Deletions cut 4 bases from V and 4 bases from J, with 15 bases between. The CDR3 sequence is CASSAPQGSPDTQYF. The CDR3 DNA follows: TGTGCCAGCAGTGCCCCCCAAGGGTCCCCAGATACGCAGTATTTT.

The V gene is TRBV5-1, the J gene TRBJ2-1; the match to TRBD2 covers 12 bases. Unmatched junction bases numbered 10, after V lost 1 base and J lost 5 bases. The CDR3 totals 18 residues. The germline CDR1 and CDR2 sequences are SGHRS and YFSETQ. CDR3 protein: CASSLQASGGAYNNEQFF. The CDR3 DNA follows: TGCGCCAGCAGCTTGCAGGCTAGCGGGGGGGCCTATAACAATGAGCAGTTCTTC. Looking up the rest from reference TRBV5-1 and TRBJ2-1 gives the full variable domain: KAGVTQTPRYLIKTRGQQVTLSCSPISGHRSVSWYQQTPGQGLQFLFEYFSETQRNKGNFPGRFSGRQFSNSRSEMNVSTLELGDSALYLCASSLQASGGAYNNEQFFGPGTRLTVL.

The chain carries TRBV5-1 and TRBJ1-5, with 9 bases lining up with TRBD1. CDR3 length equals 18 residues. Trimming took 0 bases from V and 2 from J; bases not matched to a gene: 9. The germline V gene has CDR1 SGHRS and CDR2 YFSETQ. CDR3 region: CASSLGTGATRRNQPQHF. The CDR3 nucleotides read TGCGCCAGCAGCTTGGGGACAGGGGCCACGAGGCGCAATCAGCCCCAGCATTTT.

CDR3: CASSLYDRASGANVLTF. CDR3 in DNA: TGCGCCAGCAGCTTGTACGACAGGGCCTCTGGGGCCAACGTCCTGACTTTC. This chain joins TRBV5-1 and TRBJ2-6; 7 bases match TRBD1. V gave up 1 base and J gave up 0 bases; unmatched junction bases: 4. The CDR3 length is 17 residues. Germline V lookup: CDR1 SGHRS, CDR2 YFSETQ.

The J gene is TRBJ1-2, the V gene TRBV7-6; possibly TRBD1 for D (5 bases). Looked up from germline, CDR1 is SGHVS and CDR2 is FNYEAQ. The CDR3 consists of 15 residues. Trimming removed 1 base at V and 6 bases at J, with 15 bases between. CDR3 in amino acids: CASSLVPGTANGYTF. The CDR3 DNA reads TGTGCCAGCAGCTTAGTTCCAGGGACGGCTAATGGCTACACCTTC.